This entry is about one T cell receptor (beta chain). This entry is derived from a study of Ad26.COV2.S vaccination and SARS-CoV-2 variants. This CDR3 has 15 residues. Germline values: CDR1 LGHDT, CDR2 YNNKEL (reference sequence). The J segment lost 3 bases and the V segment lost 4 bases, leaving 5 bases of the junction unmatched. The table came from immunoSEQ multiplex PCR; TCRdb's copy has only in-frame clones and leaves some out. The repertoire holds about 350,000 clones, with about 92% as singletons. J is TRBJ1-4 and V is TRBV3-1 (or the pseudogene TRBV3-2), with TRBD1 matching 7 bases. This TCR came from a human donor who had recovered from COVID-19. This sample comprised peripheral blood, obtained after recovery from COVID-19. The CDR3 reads CASSPDRDPNEKLFF. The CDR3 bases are TGTGCCAGCAGCCCAGACAGGGACCCTAATGAAAAACTGTTTTTT.